The 32 T cell receptor beta chains below were found in one sample sequenced in a study of blood T cell repertoires in COVID-19. Sequenced by immunoSEQ multiplex PCR; TCRdb stores in-frame clones only, minus some. The repertoire holds roughly 56,000 clones, roughly nine tenths seen once, with roughly 20% in the top ten. The source material was peripheral blood. The receptor source for this set is a human donor in a cohort sampled during active COVID-19.

This clone was seen once. This chain links TRBV10-3 with TRBJ1-5; D call uncertain. This CDR3 comprises 13 residues. CDR1 is ENHRY and CDR2 is SYGVKD in the germline V gene. V dropped 1 base and J dropped 11 bases, with 12 bases sitting between them. The chain's CDR3 is CAISEYEGRAQHF. DNA of the CDR3: TGTGCCATCAGTGAGTATGAGGGTAGAGCCCAGCATTTT.

A single count supports this clone. The chain links TRBV30 to TRBJ1-4, with TRBD1 as a possible D gene (5 bases). With 3 bases removed from V and 2 bases from J, the gap between germline ends came to 13 bases. CDR1 is GTSNPN and CDR2 is SVGIG in the germline V gene (reference sequence). This CDR3 has 15 residues. The CDR3 protein is CAWSHGDSTNEKLFF. The CDR3 DNA sequence: TGTGCCTGGAGCCATGGGGACTCCACTAATGAAAAACTGTTTTTT.

The V and J genes are TRBV7-9 and TRBJ2-5; the match to TRBD2 covers 13 bases. Trimming took 5 bases from V and 2 from J; bases not matched to a gene: 5. Germline V CDR1 and CDR2: SEHNR, FQNEAQ (reference sequence). CDR3 length equals 16 residues. CDR3 in amino acids: CASSRGTSGVQETQYF. The CDR3 coding sequence is TGTGCCAGCAGCCGCGGGACTAGCGGGGTTCAAGAGACCCAGTACTTC. Variable domain in full (rest from reference TRBV7-9 and TRBJ2-5): DTGVSQNPRHKITKRGQNVTFRCDPISEHNRLYWYRQTLGQGPEFLTYFQNEAQLEKSRLLSDRFSAERPKGSFSTLEIQRTEQGDSAMYLCASSRGTSGVQETQYFGPGTRLLVL.

A word on this clone: This CDR3 is also generated by other DNA sequences in the sample. The genes are TRBV7-9 and TRBJ2-5, with D possibly matching TRBD1 (6 bases). There are 14 residues in the CDR3. Trimming took 5 bases from V and 3 from J, leaving 13 bases between them. Germline CDR1 is SEHNR and CDR2 is FQNEAQ (reference sequence). The CDR3 nucleotides read TGTGCCAGCAGCCCAGACAGGCTAGAAGAGACCCAGTACTTC. Protein: CASSPDRLEETQYF.

This chain connects TRBV5-4 to TRBJ2-3, with no clear D. CDR3 length equals 17 residues. CDR1 is SGHNT, CDR2 YYREEE, per germline (reference sequence). Trimming took 0 bases from V and 0 from J, leaving 14 bases between them. Here the CDR3 reads CASSLEAAVVSTDTQYF. The CDR3 nucleotides read TGTGCCAGCAGCTTGGAAGCCGCGGTCGTTAGCACAGATACGCAGTATTTT.

This CDR3 reads CASSQGGIEQFF. Here the CDR3 DNA reads TGTGCCAGCAGCCAAGGTGGCATTGAGCAGTTCTTC. The chain combines TRBV3-1 (or the pseudogene TRBV3-2) with TRBJ2-1; no definite D call. Germline CDR1 is LGHDT and CDR2 is YNNKEL (reference sequence). The CDR3 contains 12 residues. V dropped 1 base and J dropped 9 bases, with 7 bases sitting between them.

The gene calls are TRBV9 and TRBJ1-2, with D possibly matching TRBD1 (5 bases). Trimming shortened V by 3 bases and J by 4 bases, and 10 bases separated the two germline ends. Germline V gives CDR1 SGDLS, CDR2 YYNGEE. The CDR3 has 13 residues. The CDR3 DNA follows: TGTGCCAGCAGCGCTGCAGGGCTCTATGGCTACACCTTC. Its translation: CASSAAGLYGYTF. The variable domain in full, with the rest retrieved from reference TRBV9 and TRBJ1-2, is DSGVTQTPKHLITATGQRVTLRCSPRSGDLSVYWYQQSLDQGLQFLIQYYNGEERAKGNILERFSAQQFPDLHSELNLSSLELGDSALYFCASSAAGLYGYTFGSGTRLTVV.

The J gene is TRBJ1-1, the V gene TRBV29-1; D gene uncertain. The CDR3 is 10 amino acids. With 2 bases removed from V and 8 bases from J, the gap between germline ends came to 6 bases. Per germline, CDR1 SQVTM and CDR2 ANQGSEA. The CDR3 region has the DNA TGCAGCGTTGAAAACCAGGAAGCTTTCTTT. Translation gives CSVENQEAFF. Using reference TRBV29-1 and TRBJ1-1 for the parts outside the CDR3, the full variable domain is SAVISQKPSRDICQRGTSLTIQCQVDSQVTMMFWYRQQPGQSLTLIATANQGSEATYESGFVIDKFPISRPNLTFSTLTVSNMSPEDSSIYLCSVENQEAFFGQGTRLTVV.

The chain carries TRBV3-1 (or the pseudogene TRBV3-2) and TRBJ1-1; D not certain. This CDR3 is built from 12 residues. Trimming left V 1 base short and J 7 bases short, with 7 bases between. Germline V gene sequence: CDR1 LGHDT, CDR2 YNNKEL (reference sequence). The CDR3 is CASSQVQFEAFF. The CDR3 region has the DNA TGTGCCAGCAGCCAAGTCCAGTTTGAAGCTTTCTTT.

The chain employs TRBV4-3 and TRBJ1-2; D remains unclear. This CDR3 has 15 residues. V gave up 0 bases and J gave up 0 bases, with 8 bases separating them. Germline V gene data show CDR1 as LGHNA and CDR2 as YSLEER. The CDR3 DNA is TGCGCCAGCAGCCAAGATCGTGGCTCTAACTATGGCTACACCTTC. Translating it yields CASSQDRGSNYGYTF.

V and J are TRBV6-2 or TRBV6-3 and TRBJ2-7; possible D gene TRBD1, 6 bases. V was pared by 1 base and J by 3 bases, with 13 bases between. The CDR3 runs to 15 residues. Germline CDR1 reads MNHEY; CDR2 reads SVGEGT. Here the CDR3 reads CASSYWDNTRYEQYF. The DNA of the CDR3 is TGTGCCAGCAGTTACTGGGACAATACACGCTACGAGCAGTACTTC.

The chain couples TRBV5-1 to TRBJ1-4, with D possibly matching TRBD1 (6 bases). The V and J ends lost 3 bases and 0 bases respectively, with 18 bases between them. Germline V lookup: CDR1 SGHRS, CDR2 YFSETQ. The CDR3 is 18 residues long. The CDR3, as DNA: TGCGCCAGCAGCTATACCACAGGGACGTTTACAACTAATGAAAAACTGTTTTTT. Amino acids: CASSYTTGTFTTNEKLFF.

The chain links TRBV5-4 to TRBJ1-3, with a possible D match to TRBD1 (6 bases). Germline CDR1 reads SGHNT; CDR2 reads YYREEE (reference sequence). This CDR3 is 15 amino acids long. Trimming stripped 4 bases from V and 0 bases from J, with 11 bases between. The CDR3 DNA follows: TGTGCCAGCAGCCGACAGGAGGTCTCTGGAAACACCATATATTTT. This gives the protein CASSRQEVSGNTIYF.

The CDR3 region is CAWSVRGRPQHF. Written as DNA, the CDR3 is TGTGCCTGGAGTGTACGCGGGAGGCCCCAGCATTTT. The rearrangement links TRBV30 to TRBJ1-5; D call uncertain. Germline CDR1 reads GTSNPN; CDR2 reads SVGIG (reference sequence). The CDR3 is 12 amino acids. Trimming took 0 bases from V and 9 from J, leaving 9 bases between them.

The rearrangement links TRBV19 to TRBJ2-2; 10 bases are a match to TRBD1. The CDR3 covers 16 residues. Trimming took 3 bases from V and 5 from J; bases not matched to a gene: 6. From germline, CDR1 is LNHDA and CDR2 SQIVND (reference sequence). CDR3 region: CASSMGTGVLTGELFF. DNA of the CDR3: TGTGCCAGTAGTATGGGGACAGGGGTCCTTACCGGGGAGCTGTTTTTT.

The chain carries TRBV27 and TRBJ2-1; D possibly corresponds to TRBD1 (6 bases). The CDR3 contains 14 residues. The germline CDR1 and CDR2 sequences are MNHEY and SMNVEV (reference sequence). The V and J ends lost 7 bases and 6 bases respectively, with 16 bases between them. DNA for the CDR3: TGTGCCAGCACCGGACAGTTCGGGTCCAATGAGCAGTTCTTC. Translating it yields CASTGQFGSNEQFF.

The chain carries TRBV6-5 and TRBJ2-2; D unclear. CDR3 size: 14 residues. V dropped 7 bases and J dropped 6 bases, with 15 bases sitting between them. CDR1 is MNHEY and CDR2 is SVGAGI in the germline V gene. In DNA form, the CDR3 reads TGTGCCAGCAAGAATTGGGTGGAGTCCGGGGAGCTGTTTTTT. Protein product: CASKNWVESGELFF.

The gene calls are TRBV11-3 and TRBJ2-2; TRBD2 matches 9 bases. From germline, CDR1 is SGHNT and CDR2 YENEEA. The CDR3 contains 17 residues. V lost 4 bases and J lost 4; bases outside the gene matches: 10. The CDR3 region is CASSSKPGTSSTGELFF. CDR3 in DNA: TGTGCCAGCAGCTCTAAACCCGGGACTAGCAGCACCGGGGAGCTGTTTTTT. Variable domain in full (rest from reference TRBV11-3 and TRBJ2-2): EAGVVQSPRYKIIEKKQPVAFWCNPISGHNTLYWYLQNLGQGPELLIRYENEEAVDDSQLPKDRFSAERLKGVDSTLKIQPAELGDSAVYLCASSSKPGTSSTGELFFGEGSRLTVL.

The chain carries TRBV5-4 and TRBJ2-7, with D uncertain. Germline V CDR1 and CDR2: SGHNT, YYREEE (reference sequence). V shed 0 bases and J shed 6 bases, with 16 bases lying between them. The CDR3 consists of 15 residues. The CDR3 DNA reads as TGTGCCAGCAGCTTGGCTGGCGTACTCACGGGCGAGCAGTACTTC. Amino acid sequence: CASSLAGVLTGEQYF.

The J gene is TRBJ2-7, the V gene TRBV6-5; 7 bases are a match to TRBD1. CDR1 is MNHEY and CDR2 is SVGAGI in the germline V gene. The CDR3 has 13 residues. V was pared by 6 bases and J by 2 bases, with 4 bases of the junction left unmatched. The CDR3 coding sequence is TGTGCCAGCAGCTACGACAGGGCCTACGAGCAGTACTTC. Its translation: CASSYDRAYEQYF.

The chain links TRBV18 to TRBJ2-1, with 10 bases lining up with TRBD2. The ends lost 3 bases at V and 4 bases at J; junction bases unmatched: 3. CDR3 length equals 15 residues. Germline V gene sequence: CDR1 KGHSH, CDR2 LQKENI. The CDR3 reads CASSPETSGYNEQFF. As DNA, the CDR3 is TGTGCCAGCTCACCGGAGACTAGCGGGTACAATGAGCAGTTCTTC.

The chain couples TRBV7-6 to TRBJ2-3; D is perhaps TRBD2 (6 bases). V was clipped by 2 bases and J by 4 bases, with 10 bases between them. The CDR3 length is 14 residues. Germline CDR1 reads SGHVS; CDR2 reads FNYEAQ. The DNA for the CDR3 is TGTGCCAGCAGCTTAAACCCTAGCGCAGATACGCAGTATTTT. Residues: CASSLNPSADTQYF.

The J gene is TRBJ1-1, the V gene TRBV4-1, with a tentative D call TRBD1 (6 bases). The CDR3 totals 14 residues. The germline CDR1 and CDR2 sequences are MGHRA and YSYEKL. Trimming cost V 2 bases and J 13 bases, with 20 bases left between them. Here the CDR3 reads CASSQTRNQGIGFF. In DNA, the CDR3 is TGCGCCAGCAGCCAAACACGGAACCAGGGGATTGGTTTCTTT.

The chain joins TRBV9 to TRBJ1-6; no definite D call. Germline CDR1 reads SGDLS; CDR2 reads YYNGEE. Trimming cost V 1 base and J 7 bases, with 9 bases left between them. The CDR3 covers 14 residues. Written as DNA, the CDR3 is TGTGCCAGCAGCGTAACTGAGGGAAATTCACCCCTCCACTTT. This sequence encodes CASSVTEGNSPLHF.

The rearrangement uses TRBV4-2 and TRBJ2-5; TRBD2 agrees at 13 bases. Germline CDR1 reads LGHNA; CDR2 reads YNFKEQ. The V and J ends lost 0 bases and 5 bases, in that order; junction bases with no gene match: 3. The CDR3 runs 16 residues. The CDR3, as DNA: TGTGCCAGCAGCCAAGATAAGACTAGCGGGGGGGAGACCCAGTACTTC. It specifies CASSQDKTSGGETQYF.

The V and J genes are TRBV6-5 and TRBJ2-3, with unresolved D. Trimming stripped 0 bases from V and 1 base from J, with 11 bases between. The CDR3 runs 16 residues. The germline CDR1 and CDR2 sequences are MNHEY and SVGAGI. The CDR3 protein is CASSYSGGLGTDTQYF. In DNA form, the CDR3 reads TGTGCCAGCAGTTACTCTGGCGGATTGGGCACAGATACGCAGTATTTT.

The chain joins TRBV12-3 or TRBV12-4 to TRBJ1-2, with D hard to call. Between the trimmed V and J ends, which lost 5 bases and 8 bases, there was a span of 12 bases. This CDR3 spans 12 amino acids. The CDR3 coding sequence is TGTGCCAGCAGTGACCATGGGGAGGGCTACACCTTC. Amino acids: CASSDHGEGYTF.

This clone was recorded once. The V call is TRBV6-1, the J call TRBJ1-3; TRBD1 matches 8 bases. J gave up 9 bases and V 3 bases, and 4 bases lay outside the gene matches. The CDR3 totals 13 residues. CDR1 is MNHNS, CDR2 SASEGT, per germline. The CDR3, as DNA: TGTGCCAGCAGTGAGGGGACAGGCCTCACCATATATTTT. This codes for CASSEGTGLTIYF.

The J gene is TRBJ1-5, the V gene TRBV30, with TRBD1 identical over 8 bases. The CDR3 has 16 residues. With V trimmed by 2 bases and J by 6 bases, 12 bases remained unmatched. CDR1 and CDR2 from the germline V gene are GTSNPN and SVGIG (reference sequence). The DNA for the CDR3 is TGTGCCTGGAGTACCGCCGGGTCAGGGGGCGGTCAGCCCCAGCATTTT. Its translation: CAWSTAGSGGGQPQHF.

V gene TRBV6-2 or TRBV6-3 combines with J gene TRBJ2-7; possible D gene TRBD1, 6 bases. CDR3 size: 15 residues. V lost 3 bases, J lost 2 bases, and 14 bases lay in between. Germline values: CDR1 MNHEY, CDR2 SVGEGT. The CDR3 DNA is TGTGCCAGCAGTTATGGGGACACTCCACCCTACGAGCAGTACTTC. This gives the protein CASSYGDTPPYEQYF.

This chain joins TRBV29-1 and TRBJ1-2; 11 bases fit TRBD1. The CDR3 runs to 14 residues. V dropped 3 bases and J dropped 5; count of bases not matched to a gene: 5. Germline-derived CDR1 and CDR2 are SQVTM and ANQGSEA. In DNA, the CDR3 is TGCAGCGTTGATGGGACAGGGGGAGGTTATGGCTACACCTTC. Protein sequence: CSVDGTGGGYGYTF.

The chain recombines TRBV29-1 with TRBJ2-3, with D perhaps TRBD1 (9 bases). The CDR3 totals 17 residues. Trimming stripped 4 bases from V and 0 bases from J, with 20 bases between. Germline CDR1 is SQVTM and CDR2 is ANQGSEA. The CDR3 DNA follows: TGCAGCGTTGCGATGATTAGCGGGACAGGGAGCACAGATACGCAGTATTTT. It translates to CSVAMISGTGSTDTQYF.